This T cell receptor beta chain was sequenced in a study of T cells in Graves' hyperthyroidism and ophthalmopathy. Overall study results and limits: From stable hyperthyroidism, ophthalmopathy was separated by a 13 V-J model. Blood held most thyroid clonotypes expanded above 0.001 frequency. Model predictions of ophthalmopathy came a median around 7.1 months before onset.

This CDR3 comprises 17 residues. CDR1 is MNHEY and CDR2 is SMNVEV in the germline V gene (reference sequence). Germline trimming cut 5 bases from V and 2 bases from J; bases unmatched to any gene: 7. A few counts support this clonotype. Its antigen remains unidentified. The source of the PBMCs was approximately 9.5 ml of fresh peripheral blood. Amplification targeted TCR beta CDR3 regions from RNA transcripts. The HTBI primer set was used in a first-round RT-PCR of the TCR CDR3. Using its own MiXCR run on the multiplex PCR reads, TCRdb lists one record per CDR3 protein. This sample has hundreds of thousands of distinct CDR3 sequences, with roughly 15% found just once.

This receptor was taken from a woman in her fifties or sixties with Graves' ophthalmopathy. This chain links TRBV27 with TRBJ2-7, with 15 bases matching TRBD2. Material: blood. CDR3 bases: TGTGCCAGCAGTACGCCGGGACTAGCGGGAGGAACCTACGAGCAGTACTTC. This codes for CASSTPGLAGGTYEQYF.